One TCR beta chain is described in this entry. Trimming at V came to 6 bases and at J to 1 base, leaving 4 bases not matched to a gene. The CDR3 has 15 amino acids. Germline V gene sequence: CDR1 MNHEY, CDR2 SVGAGI. Some clones are missing from TCRdb's copy, which holds only in-frame ones; the method was immunoSEQ multiplex PCR. The data show tens of thousands of clones, with under 90% seen just once and approximately 15% held by the top ten. The data derive from a study of glioma-infiltrating T cells after dendritic cell vaccination. This clonotype was sampled from a human donor with glioblastoma. The sequenced sample was blood, obtained before dendritic cell vaccination. The rearrangement uses TRBV6-5 and TRBJ1-5; 9 bases map to TRBD1. For the CDR3, the DNA is TGTGCCAGCAGGCGGGACAGGGCGAGCAATCAGCCCCAGCATTTT. Encoded protein: CASRRDRASNQPQHF.